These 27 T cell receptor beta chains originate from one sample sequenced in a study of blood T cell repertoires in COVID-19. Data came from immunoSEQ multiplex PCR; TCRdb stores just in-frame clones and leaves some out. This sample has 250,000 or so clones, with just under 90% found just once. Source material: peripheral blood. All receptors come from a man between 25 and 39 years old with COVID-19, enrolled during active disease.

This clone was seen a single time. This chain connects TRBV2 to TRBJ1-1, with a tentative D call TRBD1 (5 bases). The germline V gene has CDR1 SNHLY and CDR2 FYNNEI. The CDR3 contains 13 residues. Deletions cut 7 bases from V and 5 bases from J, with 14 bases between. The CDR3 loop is CASKGQWNTEAFF. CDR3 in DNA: TGTGCCAGCAAGGGGCAGTGGAATACTGAAGCTTTCTTT.

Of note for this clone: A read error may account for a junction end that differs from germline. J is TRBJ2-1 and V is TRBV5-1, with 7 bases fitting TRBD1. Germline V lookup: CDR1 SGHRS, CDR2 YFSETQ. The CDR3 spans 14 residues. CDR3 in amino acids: CASGLAGGYNEQFF. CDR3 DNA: TGCGCCAGCGGCTTGGCAGGGGGCTACAATGAGCAGTTCTTC.

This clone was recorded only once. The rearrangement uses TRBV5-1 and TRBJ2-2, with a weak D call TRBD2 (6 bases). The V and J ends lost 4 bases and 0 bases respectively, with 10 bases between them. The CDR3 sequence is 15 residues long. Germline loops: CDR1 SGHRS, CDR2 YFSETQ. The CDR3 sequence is CASSTGVSNTGELFF. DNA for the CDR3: TGCGCCAGCAGCACGGGGGTATCGAACACCGGGGAGCTGTTTTTT.

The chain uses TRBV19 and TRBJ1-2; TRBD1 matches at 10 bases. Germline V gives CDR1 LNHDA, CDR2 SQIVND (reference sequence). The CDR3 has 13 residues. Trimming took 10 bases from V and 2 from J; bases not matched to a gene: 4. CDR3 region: CATKGQGNYGYTF. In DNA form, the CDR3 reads TGTGCCACCAAGGGACAGGGGAACTATGGCTACACCTTC.

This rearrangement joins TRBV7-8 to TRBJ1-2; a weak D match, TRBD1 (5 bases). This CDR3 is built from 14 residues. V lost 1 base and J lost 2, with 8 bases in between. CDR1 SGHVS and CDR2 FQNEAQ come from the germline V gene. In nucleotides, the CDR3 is TGTGCCAGCAGCTTAGAGGGGAAGAACTATGGCTACACCTTC. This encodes CASSLEGKNYGYTF.

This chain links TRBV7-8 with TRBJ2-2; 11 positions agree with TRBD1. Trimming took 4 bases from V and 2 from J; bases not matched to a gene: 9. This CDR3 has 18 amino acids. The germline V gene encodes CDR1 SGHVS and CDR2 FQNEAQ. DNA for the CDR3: TGTGCCAGCAGCTCGTCCCGGGACAGGGGGGCTAACACCGGGGAGCTGTTTTTT. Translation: CASSSSRDRGANTGELFF.

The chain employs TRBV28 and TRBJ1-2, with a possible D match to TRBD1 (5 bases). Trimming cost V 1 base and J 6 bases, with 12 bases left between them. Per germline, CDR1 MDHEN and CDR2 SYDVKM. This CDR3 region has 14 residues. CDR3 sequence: CASSLYTTVNGYTF. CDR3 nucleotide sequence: TGTGCCAGCAGTTTATATACGACAGTTAATGGCTACACCTTC.

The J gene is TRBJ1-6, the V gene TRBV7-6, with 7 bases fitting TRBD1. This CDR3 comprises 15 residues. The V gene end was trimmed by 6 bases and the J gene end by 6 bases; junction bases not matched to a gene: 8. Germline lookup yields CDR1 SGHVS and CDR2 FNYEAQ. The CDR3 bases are TGTGCCAGCAGAGAACAGGGGACCTTTAATTCACCCCTCCACTTT. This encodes CASREQGTFNSPLHF.

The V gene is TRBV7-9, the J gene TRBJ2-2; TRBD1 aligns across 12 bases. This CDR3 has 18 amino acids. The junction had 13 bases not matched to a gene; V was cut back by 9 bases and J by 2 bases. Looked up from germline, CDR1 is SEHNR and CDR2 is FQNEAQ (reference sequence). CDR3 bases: TGTGCCAGTACCCCGGGACAGGGGGCCTACTTTAACACCGGGGAGCTGTTTTTT. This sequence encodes CASTPGQGAYFNTGELFF.

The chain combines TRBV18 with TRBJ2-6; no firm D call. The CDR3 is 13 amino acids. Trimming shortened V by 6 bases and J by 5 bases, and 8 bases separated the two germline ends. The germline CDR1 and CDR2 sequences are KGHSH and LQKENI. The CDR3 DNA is TGTGCCAGCTCCTCTCCCCGGGCCAACGTCCTGACTTTC. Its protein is CASSSPRANVLTF.

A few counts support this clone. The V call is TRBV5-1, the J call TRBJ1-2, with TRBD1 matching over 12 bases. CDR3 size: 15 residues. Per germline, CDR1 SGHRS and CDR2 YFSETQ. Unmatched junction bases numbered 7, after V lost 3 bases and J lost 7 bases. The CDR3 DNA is TGCGCCAGCAGCTCCTCCGGGACAGGGGGCACTGGCTACACCTTC. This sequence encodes CASSSSGTGGTGYTF.

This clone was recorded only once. This CDR3 reads CASSRKDREKLFF. Here the CDR3 DNA reads TGTGCCAGCAGTCGAAAGGACAGGGAAAAACTGTTTTTT. The V and J genes are TRBV6-6 and TRBJ1-4, with 7 nucleotides matching TRBD1. The CDR3 is 13 amino acids. The V gene's germline CDR1 is MNHNY and CDR2 SVGAGI (reference sequence). V lost 5 bases and J lost 8; bases outside the gene matches: 5.

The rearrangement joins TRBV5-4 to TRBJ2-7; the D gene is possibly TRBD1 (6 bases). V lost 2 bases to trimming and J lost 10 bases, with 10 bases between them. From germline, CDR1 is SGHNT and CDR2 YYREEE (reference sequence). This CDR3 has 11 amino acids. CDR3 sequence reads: CASSLGQRQYF. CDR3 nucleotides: TGTGCCAGCAGCTTAGGACAGCGCCAGTACTTC.

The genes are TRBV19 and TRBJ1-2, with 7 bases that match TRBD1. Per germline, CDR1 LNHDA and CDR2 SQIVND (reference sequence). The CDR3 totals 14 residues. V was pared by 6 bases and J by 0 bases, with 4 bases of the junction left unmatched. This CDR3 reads CASRGQRPNYGYTF. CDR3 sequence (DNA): TGTGCCAGTAGGGGACAGCGTCCTAACTATGGCTACACCTTC.

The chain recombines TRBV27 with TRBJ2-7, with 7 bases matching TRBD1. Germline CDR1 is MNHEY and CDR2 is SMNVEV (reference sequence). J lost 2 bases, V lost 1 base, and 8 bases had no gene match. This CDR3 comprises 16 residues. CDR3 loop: CASSLFGDRKPYEQYF. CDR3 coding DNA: TGTGCCAGCAGTTTATTCGGGGACAGAAAACCCTACGAGCAGTACTTC.

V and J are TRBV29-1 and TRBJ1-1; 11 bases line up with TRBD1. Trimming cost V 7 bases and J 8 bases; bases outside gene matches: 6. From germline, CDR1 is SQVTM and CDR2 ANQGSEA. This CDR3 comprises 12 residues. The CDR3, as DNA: TGCAGCGCAGGGACAGGGGGGCAGGAAGCTTTCTTT. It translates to CSAGTGGQEAFF.

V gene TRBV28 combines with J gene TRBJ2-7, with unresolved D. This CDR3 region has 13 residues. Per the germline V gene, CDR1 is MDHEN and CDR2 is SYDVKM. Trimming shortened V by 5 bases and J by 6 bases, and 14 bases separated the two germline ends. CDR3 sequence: CASSPPTPLEQYF. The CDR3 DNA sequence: TGTGCCAGCAGTCCCCCAACTCCTCTCGAGCAGTACTTC.

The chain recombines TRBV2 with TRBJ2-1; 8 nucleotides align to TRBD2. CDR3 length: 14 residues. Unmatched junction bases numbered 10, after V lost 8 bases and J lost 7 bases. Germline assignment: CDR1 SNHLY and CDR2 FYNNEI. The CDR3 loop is CASLFREGHNEQFF. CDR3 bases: TGTGCCAGCCTGTTTCGGGAGGGCCATAATGAGCAGTTCTTC.

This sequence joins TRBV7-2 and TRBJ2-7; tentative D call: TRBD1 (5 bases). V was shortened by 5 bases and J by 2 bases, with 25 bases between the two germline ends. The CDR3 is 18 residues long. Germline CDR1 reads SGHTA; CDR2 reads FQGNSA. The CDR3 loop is CASSLRLHGRQKAYEQYF. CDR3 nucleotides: TGTGCCAGCAGCCTAAGGTTACATGGGCGACAGAAGGCCTACGAGCAGTACTTC.

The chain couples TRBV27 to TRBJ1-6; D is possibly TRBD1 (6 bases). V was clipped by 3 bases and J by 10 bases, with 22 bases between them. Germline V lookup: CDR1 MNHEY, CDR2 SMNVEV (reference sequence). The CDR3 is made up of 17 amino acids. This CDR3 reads CASSFPQTGPRGSPLHF. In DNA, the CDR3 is TGTGCCAGCAGTTTCCCACAGACAGGCCCACGAGGCTCACCCCTCCACTTT.

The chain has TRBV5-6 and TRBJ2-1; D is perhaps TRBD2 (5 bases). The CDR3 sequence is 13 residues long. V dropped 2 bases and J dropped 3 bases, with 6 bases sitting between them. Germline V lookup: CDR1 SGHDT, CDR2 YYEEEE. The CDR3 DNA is TGTGCCAGCAGCTTTACTAGCTACAATGAGCAGTTCTTC. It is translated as CASSFTSYNEQFF.

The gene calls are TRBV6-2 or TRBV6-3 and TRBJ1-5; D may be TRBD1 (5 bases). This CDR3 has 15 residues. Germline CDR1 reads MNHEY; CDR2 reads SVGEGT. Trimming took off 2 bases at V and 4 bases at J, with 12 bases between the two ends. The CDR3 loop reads CASSYQAGPNQPQHF. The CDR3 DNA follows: TGTGCCAGCAGTTACCAAGCAGGGCCAAATCAGCCCCAGCATTTT.

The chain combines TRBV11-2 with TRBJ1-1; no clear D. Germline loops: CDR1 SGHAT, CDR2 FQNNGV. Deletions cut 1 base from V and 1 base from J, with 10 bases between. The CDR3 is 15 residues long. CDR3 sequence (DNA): TGTGCCAGCAGCTTAGTACAGTACAGGAACACTGAAGCTTTCTTT. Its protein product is CASSLVQYRNTEAFF.

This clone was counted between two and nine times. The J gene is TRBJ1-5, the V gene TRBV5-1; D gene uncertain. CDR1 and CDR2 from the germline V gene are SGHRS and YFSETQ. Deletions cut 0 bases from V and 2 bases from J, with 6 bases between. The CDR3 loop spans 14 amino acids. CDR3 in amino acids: CASSLDSRNQPQHF. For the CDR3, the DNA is TGCGCCAGCAGCTTGGATAGTCGCAATCAGCCCCAGCATTTT.

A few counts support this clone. The CDR3 loop is CASSIVPQGDYGYTF. CDR3 in DNA: TGTGCCAGCTCAATCGTTCCCCAGGGGGACTATGGCTACACCTTC. The chain links TRBV18 to TRBJ1-2; 7 positions agree with TRBD1. This CDR3 has 15 amino acids. Germline loops: CDR1 KGHSH, CDR2 LQKENI. Trimming at V came to 5 bases and at J to 3 bases, leaving 9 bases not matched to a gene.

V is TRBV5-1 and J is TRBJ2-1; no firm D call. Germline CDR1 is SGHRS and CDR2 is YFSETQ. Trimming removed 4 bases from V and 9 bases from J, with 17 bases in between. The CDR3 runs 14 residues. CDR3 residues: CASSAVTLIGEQFF. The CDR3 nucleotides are TGCGCCAGCAGCGCCGTAACTCTTATCGGTGAGCAGTTCTTC.

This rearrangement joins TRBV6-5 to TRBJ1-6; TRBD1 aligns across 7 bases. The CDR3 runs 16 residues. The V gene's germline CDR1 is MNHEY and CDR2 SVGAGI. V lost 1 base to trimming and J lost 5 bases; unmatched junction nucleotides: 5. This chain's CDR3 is CASSYLGGRNNSPLHF. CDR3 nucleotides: TGTGCCAGCAGTTACTTAGGGGGCCGGAATAATTCACCCCTCCACTTT.